These T cell receptor beta chains were read from a single sample in a study of beta chain features in type 1 diabetes. Some clones are missing from TCRdb's copy, which holds only in-frame ones; the method was immunoSEQ multiplex PCR. The sample has a few hundred thousand clones, around a tenth seen once. Sequenced input: central memory CD4+ T cells from blood. These TCRs come from a young man with type 1 diabetes. The CDR3 runs from the conserved cysteine through the conserved F or W. Each record gives: CDR3 DNA, CDR3 protein, D gene, clone size, J gene, V gene. D genes are given only for firm matches. The listing skips clone size in some rows; elsewhere it reads once, few, many or a size class.

TGTGCCAGCAGTCCCGGACTAGCGTTCAGCTACGAGCAGTACTTC	CASSPGLAFSYEQYF	TRBD2	few	TRBJ2-7	TRBV2
TGTGCCAGTTCCGGACAGGGCGAGTTGGCGAAACTGTTTTTT	CASSGQGELAKLFF	TRBD1	.	TRBJ1-4	TRBV4-2
TGTGCCAGCGCCCTTACCGTCGGTGGCACAGATACGCAGTATTTT	CASALTVGGTDTQYF	.	.	TRBJ2-3	TRBV19
TGTGCCAGCAGTTTATCGAGAGGGGTTTTTAACTATGGCTACACCTTC	CASSLSRGVFNYGYTF	.	few	TRBJ1-2	TRBV28
TGTGCCAGCAGACCCGGGACTAGCGACGATTTGGGGCAGTACTTC	CASRPGTSDDLGQYF	TRBD2	.	TRBJ2-7	TRBV27
TGTGCCAGCAGTTCGGACACGGAGACCCAGTACTTC	CASSSDTETQYF	.	few	TRBJ2-5	TRBV7-3
TGTGCCTGGAGTGTAGGGCAGTTAGGAAACACCATATATTTT	CAWSVGQLGNTIYF	.	few	TRBJ1-3	TRBV30
TGTGCCAGCAGTTACGGGGCGATAGGCAATGAGCAGTTCTTC	CASSYGAIGNEQFF	.	few	TRBJ2-1	TRBV6-5
TGTGCCAGCAGTCTACAGGACAGTCGGGAAAAACTGTTTTTT	CASSLQDSREKLFF	.	.	TRBJ1-4	TRBV28
TGTGCCAGCAGTCCCCGTGGGGGATACTACGAGCAGTACTTC	CASSPRGGYYEQYF	.	.	TRBJ2-7	TRBV6-1
TGCGCCAGCAGCTTGAGAGGTGACAGCTCCTACGAGCAGTACTTC	CASSLRGDSSYEQYF	.	.	TRBJ2-7	TRBV5-1
TGTGCCACAGGGGAACATCCCGAGACCCAGTACTTC	CATGEHPETQYF	.	few	TRBJ2-5	TRBV2
TGTGCCAGCTCACCTACTATCGCCTCGAACACTGAAGCTTTCTTT	CASSPTIASNTEAFF	.	.	TRBJ1-1	TRBV18
TGTGCCAGCTCTCAGTCCTACACTGAAGCTTTCTTT	CASSQSYTEAFF	.	.	TRBJ1-1	TRBV18
TGTGCCAGCAGCTTCCTCGGGGGAGGGAACACTGAAGCTTTCTTT	CASSFLGGGNTEAFF	.	.	TRBJ1-1	TRBV5-4
TGTGCCAGCAGCCAATGGACAGGGAAGTATGGCTACACCTTC	CASSQWTGKYGYTF	TRBD1	few	TRBJ1-2	TRBV14
TGTGCCAGCAGCTTCCCGGATAGCGGTGGCTACACCTTC	CASSFPDSGGYTF	.	few	TRBJ1-2	TRBV5-4
TGTGCCAGCAGCCCTCGGGTCTCTGGGGCCAACGTCCTGACTTTC	CASSPRVSGANVLTF	.	few	TRBJ2-6	TRBV7-9
TGTGCCAGCAGTCGTACCTCCGGGACTAGCGGGATGGACGAGCAGTTCTTC	CASSRTSGTSGMDEQFF	TRBD2	.	TRBJ2-1	TRBV11-1
TGCGCCAGCACCCGTAATACAGGGCATAACTATGGCTACACCTTC	CASTRNTGHNYGYTF	.	few	TRBJ1-2	TRBV4-1
TGTGCCAGCAGCTTGGGGTTTGGAAACACCATATATTTT	CASSLGFGNTIYF	.	many	TRBJ1-3	TRBV7-3
TGTGCCACCAGCAGGGAGGACAGGGGGCGCATAGCACCCCCAAACTTC	CATSREDRGRIAPPNF	TRBD1	few	TRBJ2-4	TRBV15
TGTGCCAGCAGCCTCGGACAGGGGAATGAAAAACTGTTTTTT	CASSLGQGNEKLFF	TRBD1	many	TRBJ1-4	TRBV7-9
TGTGCCAGCTCACCAGAGGTAACAGATACGCAGTATTTT	CASSPEVTDTQYF	.	many	TRBJ2-3	TRBV18
TGCAGCGCCGGGACAGGGGGCAGCTATGGCTACACCTTC	CSAGTGGSYGYTF	TRBD1	.	TRBJ1-2	TRBV29-1
TGTGCCAGCAGCTTTCCGGGGGAGAAATTCGGGGAGCTGTTTTTT	CASSFPGEKFGELFF	.	.	TRBJ2-2	TRBV5-8
TGTGCCAGCAGCTTGGGACTAGCGGGAGGGCCCACCCAAGAGACCCAGTACTTC	CASSLGLAGGPTQETQYF	TRBD2	.	TRBJ2-5	TRBV7-2
TGTGCCAGCAGCCGCTCGGGCCTAACCTACGAGCAGTACTTC	CASSRSGLTYEQYF	.	once	TRBJ2-7	TRBV7-2
TGCGCCAGCAGCTTGGACAAGAATCCGGGCACAGATACGCAGTATTTT	CASSLDKNPGTDTQYF	.	.	TRBJ2-3	TRBV5-1
TGTGCCAGCAGTGAAGCCTATAGCGGGACCACAGATACGCAGTATTTT	CASSEAYSGTTDTQYF	TRBD2	.	TRBJ2-3	TRBV6-1
TGTGCCACCCGGGACGAAATAAACATTCAGCACTTC	CATRDEINIQHF	.	.	TRBJ2-4	TRBV6-5
TGTGCCAGTAAACAGGGGGCTGAAGATCAGCCCCAGCATTTT	CASKQGAEDQPQHF	TRBD1	few	TRBJ1-5	TRBV6-5
TGTGCCACCAGCAGCGGGGACAGGATGAACACTGAAGCTTTCTTT	CATSSGDRMNTEAFF	TRBD1	.	TRBJ1-1	TRBV15
TGCAGCGTTTTGGGAGGGGCTGGCTACACCTTC	CSVLGGAGYTF	.	few	TRBJ1-2	TRBV29-1
TGTGCCAGCAGTCTACAGGGGGCTCCCGGGGCCAACGTCCTGACTTTC	CASSLQGAPGANVLTF	TRBD1	many	TRBJ2-6	TRBV27
TGTGCCAGCAGCCACCGGGACAGGATACCCTATGGCTACACCTTC	CASSHRDRIPYGYTF	TRBD1	.	TRBJ1-2	TRBV5-8
TGTGCCAGCAGCTTACCTCCGGGACTAGCGGGAGAAATAACCGGGGAGCTGTTTTTT	CASSLPPGLAGEITGELFF	TRBD2	few	TRBJ2-2	TRBV7-9
TGTGCCAGCAGCCCCACCGGGGGAGATACGCAGTATTTT	CASSPTGGDTQYF	.	.	TRBJ2-3	TRBV7-2
TGCGCCAGCAGCGAGGGTTTCAATCAGCCCCAGCATTTT	CASSEGFNQPQHF	.	.	TRBJ1-5	TRBV5-1
TGTGCCAGCAGCTACAGGGGTGAGACCCAGTACTTC	CASSYRGETQYF	TRBD1	few	TRBJ2-5	TRBV5-5
TGTGCCAGCTCACCGGCGGAGAACACAGATACGCAGTATTTT	CASSPAENTDTQYF	.	.	TRBJ2-3	TRBV18
TGTGCCAGCAGACGAGCCAATACGCAGTATTTT	CASRRANTQYF	.	.	TRBJ2-3	TRBV28
TGTGCCAGCAGCTTAAGACTAAGTTCCTCCTACGAGCAGTACTTC	CASSLRLSSSYEQYF	.	few	TRBJ2-7	TRBV13
TGTGCCAGCAGCTTAACAGGGGCCACTGAAGCTTTCTTT	CASSLTGATEAFF	TRBD1	.	TRBJ1-1	TRBV7-2
TGTGCCACCTCCCAGGGGGCGCAGGCTGAAAAACTGTTTTTT	CATSQGAQAEKLFF	TRBD1	.	TRBJ1-4	TRBV27
TGTGCCAGCAGCCAGCGCAGGGGGCTGAACACTGAAGCTTTCTTT	CASSQRRGLNTEAFF	TRBD1	.	TRBJ1-1	TRBV4-2
TGTGCCAGCAGCTTAAGACTAGCGGGTAACACCGGGGAGCTGTTTTTT	CASSLRLAGNTGELFF	TRBD2	.	TRBJ2-2	TRBV7-2
TGTGCCAGCAGTGAGGGGTCGGGGATCGTAGCCGGGGAGCTGTTTTTT	CASSEGSGIVAGELFF	.	.	TRBJ2-2	TRBV25-1
TGTGCCAGCAGCTCGACTAGCGGGATGGAGACCCAGTACTTC	CASSSTSGMETQYF	TRBD2	.	TRBJ2-5	TRBV4-2
TGTGCCAGCAGTCCGGGGGGCTGGAACACCGGGGAGCTGTTTTTT	CASSPGGWNTGELFF	.	.	TRBJ2-2	TRBV6-5
TGTGCCAGCAGTTCACTCGGGACGGCGAACACCGGGGAGCTGTTTTTT	CASSSLGTANTGELFF	.	many	TRBJ2-2	TRBV27
TGCGCCAGCAGCCCGGGACAGGGAGGCTATCGGGAGCAGTACTTC	CASSPGQGGYREQYF	TRBD1	.	TRBJ2-7	TRBV5-1